This record looks at one TCR beta chain sequence and its context. The record originates from a study of PD-L1 blockade in urothelial cancer. Study background: A median of roughly 150,000 T cells was found in the blood samples.

Assay: immunoSEQ multiplex PCR; the TCRdb copy retains only in-frame clones and omits some. The repertoire has about 73,000 clones, about 89% of them found once; the top ten carry about 3.2%. The CDR3 covers 14 residues. V lost 4 bases to trimming and J lost 1 base, with 13 bases between them. Germline-derived CDR1 and CDR2 are GTSNPN and SVGIG (reference sequence). The sample here was PBMCs, taken around atezolizumab (anti-PD-L1) treatment. This clonotype was sampled from a man aged 55 to 69 with urothelial cancer. V and J are TRBV30 and TRBJ1-2; D call uncertain. The CDR3 nucleotides read TGTGCCTGGAACAGCAACAGCAATAACTATGGCTACACCTTC. It codes for CAWNSNSNNYGYTF.